The present entry profiles one T cell receptor (beta chain) with its context. The antigen is not known. The sample originates from a study of T cells in localized non-small cell lung cancer. TCRdb's table, derived via immunoSEQ multiplex PCR, lists solely in-frame clones and lacks some. The repertoire consists of fewer than 90,000 clones, with over 60% occurring once and the leading ten covering 15% to 20%. The V gene end was trimmed by 8 bases and the J gene end by 2 bases; junction bases not matched to a gene: 13. Germline CDR1 and CDR2: SNHLY and FYNNEI. The CDR3 has 16 amino acids. Study-wide results and caveats: In adjacent lung appeared a median about 57 of the top 100 tumor clones. Higher T cell density in the blood was associated with longer overall survival, whereas higher adjacent-lung clonality associated with shorter survival. Compared with tumor, uninvolved adjacent lung displayed greater T cell clonality, ranking highest overall.

This rearrangement joins TRBV2 to TRBJ1-1, with 8 bases that match TRBD1. The source was PBMCs, collected before any cancer treatment. This sequence originates from a man aged 35-75 years with stage II squamous cell lung carcinoma. The CDR3 coding sequence is TGTGCCAGCCGGAGGAAAGAGGGACAGGTAAACACTGAAGCTTTCTTT. Translated: CASRRKEGQVNTEAFF.